A single sample gave rise to the 24 T cell receptor beta chains below, sequenced in a study of vaccination and CD4 T cells after COVID-19. No antigen has been assigned to these receptors. An Oncomine TCR Beta short-read assay was used to sequence the DNA from cultured CD4+ T cells. TCRdb passed the PCR reads through MiXCR, listing each CDR3 protein once. Of around 25,000 distinct CDR3 sequences in the sample, 43% were seen once. Described treatment: approximately nine-day PBMC culture with coronavirus spike peptide pools or control peptides (ViraFEST assay). The sample was CD4+ T cells from blood, cultured in vitro. The receptor set was obtained from a human donor who had recovered from COVID-19.

This clonotype turned up a few times. This chain uses TRBV24-1 with TRBJ1-2; D gene uncertain. The germline V gene encodes CDR1 KGHDR and CDR2 SFDVKD. The CDR3 sequence is 16 residues long. The ends were cut back, 2 bases at V and 4 bases at J, with 16 bases in the middle. Here the CDR3 reads CATSDSRAPRIYGYTF. CDR3 coding DNA: TGTGCCACCAGTGATTCCCGGGCGCCTAGAATCTATGGCTACACCTTC.

This CDR3 reads CASRGVYNSPLHF. In DNA, the CDR3 is TGTGCCAGCAGGGGGGTTTATAATTCACCCCTCCACTTT. The chain recombines TRBV27 with TRBJ1-6, with D perhaps matching TRBD1 (5 bases). This CDR3 has 13 amino acids. Germline-derived CDR1 and CDR2 are MNHEY and SMNVEV (reference sequence). V was trimmed by 6 bases and J by 4 bases, leaving 7 bases between them.

The rearrangement uses TRBV20-1 and TRBJ1-1; possibly TRBD1 for D (5 bases). With 1 base removed from V and 5 bases from J, the gap between germline ends came to 11 bases. The CDR3 contains 13 residues. Germline values: CDR1 DFQATT, CDR2 SNEGSKA (reference sequence). The CDR3 spells CSARVRGSTEAFF. The CDR3 bases are TGCAGTGCTAGAGTTCGGGGGAGTACTGAAGCTTTCTTT.

V and J are TRBV24-1 and TRBJ1-2; no clear D. Trimming shortened V by 0 bases and J by 2 bases, and 6 bases separated the two germline ends. CDR3 size: 14 residues. Germline V gene sequence: CDR1 KGHDR, CDR2 SFDVKD. CDR3 in amino acids: CATSDLGSNYGYTF. CDR3 DNA sequence: TGTGCCACCAGTGATTTGGGCAGCAACTATGGCTACACCTTC.

This clonotype was found a few times. The V and J genes are TRBV20-1 and TRBJ2-4, with D possibly being TRBD2 (6 bases). The ends were cut back, 5 bases at V and 3 bases at J, with 11 bases in the middle. This CDR3 has 13 amino acids. Germline CDR1 is DFQATT and CDR2 is SNEGSKA (reference sequence). Here the CDR3 reads CSAGDWGKNIQYF. The CDR3, as DNA: TGCAGTGCTGGGGACTGGGGCAAAAACATTCAGTACTTC.

The chain employs TRBV15 and TRBJ1-1; D is perhaps TRBD1 (5 bases). The CDR3 is 13 residues long. Per germline, CDR1 LNHNV and CDR2 YYDKDF (reference sequence). V lost 4 bases to trimming and J lost 8 bases, with 14 bases between them. CDR3 sequence reads: CATSKGLFAEAFF. The CDR3 nucleotides are TGTGCCACCAGCAAGGGGTTATTCGCGGAAGCTTTCTTT.

The count of this clonotype is one. The chain employs TRBV14 and TRBJ2-5, with TRBD2 as a possible D gene (6 bases). The V gene lost 1 base and the J gene lost 7 bases, with 13 bases spanning the gap. The CDR3 covers 14 residues. Germline V gene lookup returns CDR1 SGHDN and CDR2 FVKESK. DNA of the CDR3: TGTGCCAGCAGCCAAGTGGTGGCCGGGGGGACCCAGTACTTC. Its protein product is CASSQVVAGGTQYF.

CDR3 DNA sequence: TGTGCCACCAGTGATTTCCCTTCAGATACGCAGTATTTT. It codes for CATSDFPSDTQYF. This chain uses TRBV24-1 with TRBJ2-3; D is ambiguous. Germline V gene lookup returns CDR1 KGHDR and CDR2 SFDVKD. V was clipped by 1 base and J by 4 bases, with 5 bases between them. This CDR3 has 13 amino acids.

This clonotype was seen a few times. The chain carries TRBV14 and TRBJ2-4; D is undetermined. The germline V gene has CDR1 SGHDN and CDR2 FVKESK. V was cut by 6 bases and J by 4 bases, with 4 bases left in between. CDR3 size: 11 residues. Here the CDR3 DNA reads TGTGCCAGCAGGCGTAAAAACATTCAGTACTTC. Translation: CASRRKNIQYF.

The chain carries TRBV20-1 and TRBJ1-4, with a tentative D call TRBD1 (6 bases). V was trimmed by 2 bases and J by 5 bases, leaving 18 bases between them. Germline V gene lookup returns CDR1 DFQATT and CDR2 SNEGSKA (reference sequence). This CDR3 region has 16 residues. The CDR3 DNA follows: TGCAGTGCTAGATCCCCCACAGGGCTTCGAAATGAAAAACTGTTTTTT. Protein sequence: CSARSPTGLRNEKLFF.

This chain links TRBV12-3 or TRBV12-4 with TRBJ2-1; 9 bases map to TRBD1. The V segment lost 5 bases and the J segment 6 bases; nucleotides outside the gene matches: 8. This CDR3 has 15 residues. The CDR3 DNA reads as TGTGCCAGCAGTCCCGGACAGGGGCGGTTCAATGAGCAGTTCTTC. The encoded protein is CASSPGQGRFNEQFF.

V and J are TRBV6-1 and TRBJ2-7, with D maybe TRBD1 (6 bases). There are 15 residues in the CDR3. V was cut by 5 bases and J by 1 base, with 15 bases left in between. Per the germline V gene, CDR1 is MNHNS and CDR2 is SASEGT. CDR3 sequence: CASSPRTAKSYEQYF. The CDR3 coding sequence is TGTGCCAGCAGTCCTCGGACAGCGAAATCCTACGAGCAGTACTTC.

This clonotype has only one observation. The chain joins TRBV5-6 to TRBJ2-2, with a tentative D call TRBD1 (6 bases). V was pared by 5 bases and J by 3 bases, with 14 bases between. The germline V gene encodes CDR1 SGHDT and CDR2 YYEEEE. There are 15 residues in the CDR3. The CDR3 nucleotides are TGTGCCAGCAGATCAATCACAGGGTACACCGGGGAGCTGTTTTTT. Protein sequence: CASRSITGYTGELFF.

This clonotype has more than one count but fewer than ten. The chain is built from TRBV19 and TRBJ1-1, with D unclear. CDR3 length: 13 amino acids. V lost 10 bases, J lost 1 base, and 13 bases lay in between. Germline-derived CDR1 and CDR2 are LNHDA and SQIVND (reference sequence). CDR3 protein: CATEGWGNTEAFF. The DNA for the CDR3 is TGTGCCACCGAGGGTTGGGGGAACACTGAAGCTTTCTTT.

The chain is built from TRBV4-1 and TRBJ2-5; TRBD1 matches 12 bases. There are 18 residues in the CDR3. Germline values: CDR1 MGHRA, CDR2 YSYEKL. Trimming removed 2 bases from V and 5 bases from J; junction bases left unmatched: 12. CDR3 loop: CASSQRGLGTGGGETQYF. DNA of the CDR3: TGCGCCAGCAGCCAAAGAGGGCTCGGGACAGGGGGCGGGGAGACCCAGTACTTC.

V is TRBV11-3 and J is TRBJ1-2; D may be TRBD1 (6 bases). The CDR3 runs to 17 residues. CDR1 and CDR2 (germline): SGHNT, YENEEA. Trimming cost V 2 bases and J 6 bases, with 22 bases left between them. The CDR3 DNA reads as TGTGCCAGCAGCTTATCAGGGACGAGAAGGGGGATGGATGGCTACACCTTC. Protein sequence: CASSLSGTRRGMDGYTF.

The chain recombines TRBV28 with TRBJ1-1; possibly TRBD1 for D (5 bases). CDR1 is MDHEN, CDR2 SYDVKM, per germline. The length of the CDR3 is 16 residues. The ends were cut back, 4 bases at V and 6 bases at J, with 21 bases in the middle. CDR3 sequence: CASSSFTGGGSPEAFF. The CDR3 DNA is TGTGCCAGCAGTTCCTTCACAGGCGGTGGAAGCCCTGAAGCTTTCTTT.

This clonotype has a handful of counts. The V call is TRBV7-9, the J call TRBJ1-2; D ambiguous. Germline CDR1 and CDR2: SEHNR and FQNEAQ (reference sequence). The CDR3 is 14 residues long. V was pared by 1 base and J by 8 bases, with 14 bases between. CDR3 loop: CASSLGTTHGGYTF. The DNA for the CDR3 is TGTGCCAGCAGCTTAGGGACTACACATGGGGGCTACACCTTC. Combining the CDR3 with reference TRBV7-9 and TRBJ1-2 gives the whole variable domain DTGVSQNPRHKITKRGQNVTFRCDPISEHNRLYWYRQTLGQGPEFLTYFQNEAQLEKSRLLSDRFSAERPKGSFSTLEIQRTEQGDSAMYLCASSLGTTHGGYTFGSGTRLTVV.

This clonotype was observed a few times. The chain combines TRBV7-2 with TRBJ2-4; the D is unclear. The V and J ends lost 3 bases and 0 bases respectively, with 9 bases between them. CDR3 length equals 15 residues. CDR1 and CDR2 (germline): SGHTA, FQGNSA. The CDR3: CASSFVGVAKNIQYF. CDR3 DNA sequence: TGTGCCAGCAGCTTCGTCGGAGTAGCCAAAAACATTCAGTACTTC.

This clonotype showed up just a few times. V is TRBV4-2 and J is TRBJ1-1; perhaps TRBD1 as D (5 bases). Germline lookup yields CDR1 LGHNA and CDR2 YNFKEQ. Trimming removed 4 bases from V and 0 bases from J, with 12 bases in between. The CDR3 spans 15 residues. The CDR3 sequence: CASSPWGELNTEAFF. The CDR3 DNA is TGTGCCAGCAGCCCGTGGGGGGAGTTGAACACTGAAGCTTTCTTT.

The chain combines TRBV2 with TRBJ2-3; D may be TRBD1 or TRBD2 (5 bases each). V lost 4 bases and J lost 0, with 14 bases in between. Germline V gene sequence: CDR1 SNHLY, CDR2 FYNNEI. The CDR3 consists of 16 residues. This CDR3 reads CASSARDRRSTDTQYF. The CDR3 nucleotides are TGTGCCAGCAGTGCTCGGGACCGGAGAAGCACAGATACGCAGTATTTT.

The V gene is TRBV10-2, the J gene TRBJ2-2; D is possibly TRBD2 (5 bases). CDR3 size: 15 residues. Trimming removed 3 bases at V and 5 bases at J, with 13 bases between. Per the germline V gene, CDR1 is WSHSY and CDR2 is SAAADI. Here the CDR3 DNA reads TGCGCCAGCAGTGAATCGCGGGTGGCGACCGGGGAGCTGTTTTTT. Amino acids: CASSESRVATGELFF.

The chain combines TRBV24-1 with TRBJ2-2, with 8 bases fitting TRBD1. V trimming: 0 bases; J trimming: 5 bases; junction bases outside the gene matches: 4. The V gene's germline CDR1 is KGHDR and CDR2 SFDVKD. The CDR3 runs 16 residues. CDR3 sequence reads: CATSDLSRGLTGELFF. The CDR3 nucleotides read TGTGCCACCAGTGATTTGTCCAGGGGGCTAACCGGGGAGCTGTTTTTT.

The V call is TRBV20-1, the J call TRBJ2-2, with TRBD2 identical over 14 bases. In germline, CDR1 is DFQATT, CDR2 SNEGSKA (reference sequence). V lost 5 bases, J lost 5 bases, and 7 bases stayed unmatched. The CDR3 has 16 amino acids. The CDR3 region has the DNA TGCAGTGCTTGGACTAGCGGGAGGACGGGTACCGGGGAGCTGTTTTTT. Amino acids: CSAWTSGRTGTGELFF.